This record concerns one TCR beta chain sequence. The sequence runs out 3 residues before the end of the CDR3; the remainder is reconstructed from the germline J gene. All participants had a single incident cervical HPV16 infection, and prevalent HPV16 infections were excluded. Measured with immunoSEQ multiplex PCR; TCRdb has only the in-frame clones, and not every one. The record lists around 25,000 clones, of which the ten most abundant hold around 10%. This entry belongs to a study of T cells in women clearing cervical HPV infection. Overall study context: Controls were women whose single incident HPV16 infection cleared within 12 months without precancer or cancer. Case blood drawn at lesion detection; control blood after infection cleared.

This CDR3 is 11 amino acids long. Trimming left V 4 bases short and J 5 bases short, with 5 bases between. Germline CDR1 is LNHDA and CDR2 is SQIVND (reference sequence). V and J are TRBV19 and TRBJ2-5; maybe TRBD2 (5 bases). The origin of this receptor is a woman between 18 and 69 years old with a cervical HPV16 infection that either progressed to CIN3+ or cleared (not recorded which). Sequencing was done on a sample of blood buffy coat. The sequenced part of the CDR3 DNA is TGTGCCAGTAGTAGCGGGGAGACC. Protein sequence: CASSSGET. The complete CDR3 reads CASSSGETQYF.